The 26 T cell receptor beta chains below all came from one sample that was sequenced in a study of T cell clones after liver transplantation. The method was immunoSEQ multiplex PCR; TCRdb's version includes in-frame clones alone and lacks a portion of them. The sample lists tens of thousands of clones; over 70% were seen once. Here the sequenced sample was CD4+ T cells from blood, taken before liver transplant. Receptors were obtained from a human donor who received a liver transplant.

This clone was found many times. This chain connects TRBV6-5 to TRBJ1-1; no clear D. In germline, CDR1 is MNHEY, CDR2 SVGAGI. The ends were cut back, 5 bases at V and 0 bases at J, with 10 bases in the middle. CDR3 length: 14 amino acids. The CDR3 DNA follows: TGTGCCAGCAGTCGGCCAGGCATGAACACTGAAGCTTTCTTT. It yields the protein CASSRPGMNTEAFF.

This chain joins TRBV6-5 and TRBJ2-5; 8 bases are a match to TRBD2. V lost 7 bases and J lost 1; bases outside the gene matches: 8. The CDR3 loop spans 15 amino acids. Germline V gene data show CDR1 as MNHEY and CDR2 as SVGAGI. CDR3: CASTRPGGGQETQYF. The CDR3 nucleotides read TGTGCCAGCACCCGTCCGGGGGGGGGCCAAGAGACCCAGTACTTC.

The chain is built from TRBV27 and TRBJ1-1, with TRBD1 matching over 8 bases. V was clipped by 5 bases and J by 7 bases; unmatched bases: 12. Germline values: CDR1 MNHEY, CDR2 SMNVEV (reference sequence). The CDR3 is 15 amino acids. CDR3 DNA: TGTGCCAGCAGTCTAATCAGGGGGCGCTTAGTTGAAGCTTTCTTT. It is translated as CASSLIRGRLVEAFF.

Regarding this clone: A read error may explain this, as a much larger clone is one base away. Different DNA sequences within this sample yield the same CDR3. The genes are TRBV18 and TRBJ1-5; no definite D call. This CDR3 spans 13 amino acids. From germline, CDR1 is KGHSH and CDR2 LQKENI. Trimming left V 3 bases short and J 5 bases short, with 8 bases between. The CDR3 DNA is TGTGCCAGCTCACCCCATACAGATCAGCCCCAGCATTTT. Protein sequence: CASSPHTDQPQHF.

The rearrangement links TRBV19 to TRBJ2-5; 8 bases map to TRBD1. Germline assignment: CDR1 LNHDA and CDR2 SQIVND (reference sequence). V shed 5 bases, J shed 5 bases, and the junction held 7 bases outside the gene matches. The CDR3 runs 14 residues. DNA for the CDR3: TGTGCCAGTAGTCCCGGACAGGGTGTGGAGACCCAGTACTTC. Its protein product is CASSPGQGVETQYF.

The V and J genes are TRBV19 and TRBJ1-2; TRBD1 is a possible D gene (6 bases). From germline, CDR1 is LNHDA and CDR2 SQIVND (reference sequence). Trimming removed 3 bases from V and 3 bases from J, with 11 bases in between. The CDR3 runs to 14 residues. The CDR3 nucleotides are TGTGCCAGTAGTATCTTTCCAGGGGACTATGGCTACACCTTC. Its protein is CASSIFPGDYGYTF.

The rearrangement links TRBV21-1 to TRBJ1-1; the table's D call TRBD1 went unverified against the DNA. TRBV21-1 is deemed a pseudogene. This CDR3 contains 17 residues. This CDR3 reads CASSKDGQGRSDTEAFF. CDR3 in DNA: TGTGCCAGCAGCAAAGATGGACAGGGAAGGTCGGATACTGAAGCTTTCTTT.

The V call is TRBV11-2, the J call TRBJ2-3, with TRBD1 identical over 9 bases. The length of the CDR3 is 16 residues. Trimming removed 5 bases from V and 4 bases from J; junction bases left unmatched: 10. CDR1 and CDR2 from the germline V gene are SGHAT and FQNNGV. DNA of the CDR3: TGTGCCAGCAGCCCCACCGGGACAGGGTATTCAGATACGCAGTATTTT. This sequence encodes CASSPTGTGYSDTQYF.

CDR3 nucleotide sequence: TGTGCCAGTAGTACAGGGGATGGAACAGATACGCAGTATTTT. It specifies CASSTGDGTDTQYF. V is TRBV19 and J is TRBJ2-3; D may be TRBD1 (6 bases). The CDR3 is 14 residues long. CDR1 and CDR2 from the germline V gene are LNHDA and SQIVND (reference sequence). Trimming took off 4 bases at V and 3 bases at J, with 11 bases between the two ends.

V is TRBV28 and J is TRBJ1-2; TRBD1 aligns across 7 bases. V lost 2 bases to trimming and J lost 9 bases; unmatched junction nucleotides: 12. The CDR3 is 15 amino acids. Per germline, CDR1 MDHEN and CDR2 SYDVKM. The CDR3 loop reads CASSLGTGARGSYTF. The CDR3 DNA sequence: TGTGCCAGCAGTTTAGGTACAGGGGCCCGCGGTAGCTACACCTTC.

This clone has a single count. The V and J genes are TRBV25-1 and TRBJ1-1, with TRBD1 identical over 9 bases. V dropped 11 bases and J dropped 0; count of bases not matched to a gene: 7. There are 14 residues in the CDR3. CDR1 MGHDK and CDR2 SYGVNS come from the germline V gene. Here the CDR3 reads CAAGDRGVNTEAFF. The CDR3 bases are TGTGCCGCAGGTGACAGGGGGGTGAACACTGAAGCTTTCTTT.

The V call is TRBV7-2, the J call TRBJ2-2; TRBD1 is a possible D gene (6 bases). Per germline, CDR1 SGHTA and CDR2 FQGNSA. V lost 1 base and J lost 9, with 18 bases in between. The CDR3 extends over 16 amino acids. The CDR3, as DNA: TGTGCCAGCAGCTTAGGTGGGGGCGGCGTGAGGAGGGAGCTGTTTTTT. Protein sequence: CASSLGGGGVRRELFF.

This clone was detected only once. The chain uses TRBV9 and TRBJ2-5; TRBD2 might be the D (6 bases). Germline-derived CDR1 and CDR2 are SGDLS and YYNGEE. V lost 3 bases to trimming and J lost 7 bases, with 16 bases between them. The CDR3 length is 14 residues. The CDR3 DNA is TGTGCCAGCAGCGCGGGGGTCCTTCCGGGGACCCAGTACTTC. Its translation: CASSAGVLPGTQYF. Combining the CDR3 with reference TRBV9 and TRBJ2-5 gives the whole variable domain DSGVTQTPKHLITATGQRVTLRCSPRSGDLSVYWYQQSLDQGLQFLIQYYNGEERAKGNILERFSAQQFPDLHSELNLSSLELGDSALYFCASSAGVLPGTQYFGPGTRLLVL.

The chain joins TRBV19 to TRBJ2-7, with 8 bases that match TRBD1. The CDR3 sequence is 15 residues long. The J segment lost 6 bases and the V segment lost 5 bases, leaving 12 bases of the junction unmatched. Germline CDR1 reads LNHDA; CDR2 reads SQIVND (reference sequence). As DNA, the CDR3 is TGTGCCAGTAGTCCCTCAAGGACAGGGTCCGGCGAGCAGTACTTC. Translating gives CASSPSRTGSGEQYF. The variable domain in full, with the rest retrieved from reference TRBV19 and TRBJ2-7, is DGGITQSPKYLFRKEGQNVTLSCEQNLNHDAMYWYRQDPGQGLRLIYYSQIVNDFQKGDIAEGYSVSREKKESFPLTVTSAQKNPTAFYLCASSPSRTGSGEQYFGPGTRLTVT.

This clone was found a few times. J is TRBJ1-5 and V is TRBV6-6; D gene uncertain. V was trimmed by 6 bases and J by 4 bases, leaving 16 bases between them. This CDR3 spans 15 amino acids. Germline loops: CDR1 MNHNY, CDR2 SVGAGI (reference sequence). The CDR3 sequence: CASSPVRAGNQPQHF. The CDR3 nucleotides are TGTGCCAGCAGCCCAGTTAGGGCGGGGAATCAGCCCCAGCATTTT.

The table lists this clone with many counts. The gene calls are TRBV5-8 and TRBJ1-2; D gene unclear. V was pared by 4 bases and J by 3 bases, with 10 bases between. Germline CDR1 SGHTS, CDR2 YDEGEE. The CDR3 is 13 amino acids. CDR3 nucleotide sequence: TGTGCCAGCAGCGGCGGGCTGGACTATGGCTACACCTTC. This gives the protein CASSGGLDYGYTF.

The chain employs TRBV30 and TRBJ1-5; 11 nucleotides align to TRBD1. Germline assignment: CDR1 GTSNPN and CDR2 SVGIG (reference sequence). The CDR3 has 15 residues. The V segment lost 3 bases and the J segment 6 bases; nucleotides outside the gene matches: 7. The CDR3 loop is CAWRSGTGGRQPQHF. In DNA, the CDR3 is TGTGCCTGGAGGTCCGGGACAGGGGGTCGTCAGCCCCAGCATTTT.

This sequence joins TRBV7-9 and TRBJ2-2, with TRBD1 matching 12 bases. Losses at the gene ends were 5 bases for V and 6 bases for J; bases not matched to a gene: 7. This CDR3 is 16 amino acids long. Germline V gene sequence: CDR1 SEHNR, CDR2 FQNEAQ (reference sequence). CDR3 bases: TGTGCCAGCAGCAGCCGGGACAGGGGGCAATCCGGGGAGCTGTTTTTT. It yields the protein CASSSRDRGQSGELFF.

DNA for the CDR3: TGTGCCAGCAGTGAAACCGGGGGGAGCTACAATGAGCAGTTCTTC. Its translation: CASSETGGSYNEQFF. The chain couples TRBV6-1 to TRBJ2-1, with TRBD2 identical over 7 bases. Trimming took 2 bases from V and 3 from J; bases not matched to a gene: 4. Germline-derived CDR1 and CDR2 are MNHNS and SASEGT. The CDR3 extends over 15 amino acids.

J is TRBJ2-2 and V is TRBV7-9, with unresolved D. V gave up 6 bases and J gave up 6 bases, with 11 bases separating them. CDR1 and CDR2 (germline): SEHNR, FQNEAQ (reference sequence). This CDR3 contains 13 residues. CDR3 protein: CASRTSGSGELFF. CDR3 sequence (DNA): TGTGCCAGCAGGACCTCCGGGTCCGGGGAGCTGTTTTTT.

This clone came up many times. J is TRBJ2-2 and V is TRBV4-2; 15 nucleotides align to TRBD2. The CDR3 is 18 amino acids. The J segment lost 7 bases and the V segment lost 0 bases, leaving 6 bases of the junction unmatched. The germline gives CDR1 LGHNA, CDR2 YNFKEQ. The CDR3 sequence: CASSQDGLAGGRIGELFF. CDR3 DNA sequence: TGTGCCAGCAGCCAAGATGGACTAGCGGGGGGGCGAATCGGGGAGCTGTTTTTT.

The chain has TRBV6-1 and TRBJ2-2, with 10 bases lining up with TRBD1. The germline V gene encodes CDR1 MNHNS and CDR2 SASEGT. The CDR3 runs 15 residues. The J segment lost 5 bases and the V segment lost 4 bases, leaving 4 bases of the junction unmatched. CDR3 loop: CASSGRQGATGELFF. Here the CDR3 DNA reads TGTGCCAGCAGTGGGCGACAGGGGGCGACCGGGGAGCTGTTTTTT.

This chain links TRBV27 with TRBJ2-2; 7 bases are a match to TRBD1. The CDR3 has 15 residues. Losses at the gene ends were 6 bases for V and 0 bases for J; bases not matched to a gene: 4. CDR1 is MNHEY and CDR2 is SMNVEV in the germline V gene (reference sequence). The CDR3 sequence is CASSRDSPNTGELFF. The CDR3 DNA is TGTGCCAGCAGCCGGGACAGCCCGAACACCGGGGAGCTGTTTTTT.

V usage is TRBV19 and J usage is TRBJ2-5; D gene unclear. The V end was cut by 5 bases, the J end by 2 bases, with 9 bases between. Germline V CDR1 and CDR2: LNHDA, SQIVND (reference sequence). This CDR3 has 13 residues. CDR3 protein: CASSLGRQETQYF. DNA for the CDR3: TGTGCCAGTAGTCTAGGCAGACAAGAGACCCAGTACTTC.

The chain combines TRBV6-5 with TRBJ1-5; TRBD1 is a possible D gene (5 bases). The length of the CDR3 is 13 residues. V lost 4 bases, J lost 3 bases, and 7 bases lay in between. Germline loops: CDR1 MNHEY, CDR2 SVGAGI. As DNA, the CDR3 is TGTGCCAGCAGTTGGACACTCAATCAGCCCCAGCATTTT. Amino acids: CASSWTLNQPQHF.

CDR3 sequence: CSVGETGGEKLFF. The CDR3 nucleotides are TGCAGCGTTGGCGAGACAGGGGGAGAAAAACTGTTTTTT. The chain uses TRBV29-1 and TRBJ1-4; TRBD1 matches at 9 bases. The germline V gene has CDR1 SQVTM and CDR2 ANQGSEA. The CDR3 is 13 amino acids. V was clipped by 4 bases and J by 8 bases; unmatched bases: 5.